Listed below are T cell receptor beta chains from one sample, sequenced in a study of post-analysis software for immune sequencing data. TCRdb processed the PCR reads anew with MiXCR; each CDR3 protein has one entry. Of 350,000 to 500,000 distinct CDR3 sequences listed, less than 40% are singletons. The specimen sequenced was blood. All receptors derive from a girl aged 2-10 years with multiple sclerosis. Each CDR3 is given with its conserved first and last residue. D genes are given only for firm matches. Clone sizes are given selectively: once, few, many, or a class where the clone is expanded.

clone size | D gene | J gene | V gene | CDR3 protein | CDR3 DNA
NA | NA | TRBJ2-6 | TRBV5-1 | CASRGQPSSGANVRTF | TGCGCCAGCAGAGGACAGCCCTCCTCTGGGGCCAACGTCCGGACTTTC
NA | TRBD1 | TRBJ1-1 | TRBV19 | CASSFRTGGVAEAFF | TGTGCCAGTAGTTTCAGGACAGGGGGTGTGGCTGAAGCTTTCTTT
NA | NA | TRBJ2-7 | TRBV7-2 | CASSLVGGTTFYEQYF | TGTGCCAGCAGCTTAGTTGGCGGGACAACTTTCTACGAGCAGTACTTC
few | NA | TRBJ2-5 | TRBV5-1 | CASSFEGQGETQYF | TGCGCCAGCAGCTTCGAGGGCCAGGGAGAGACCCAGTACTTC
NA | TRBD1 | TRBJ1-1 | TRBV29-1 | CSVEMWEGQGAILNTEAFF | TGCAGCGTTGAAATGTGGGAGGGACAGGGGGCAATCTTGAACACTGAAGCTTTCTTT
few | TRBD2 | TRBJ2-1 | TRBV7-8 | CASSLARRGGGSSYNEQFF | TGTGCCAGCAGCTTAGCGCGCCGGGGGGGCGGAAGCTCCTACAATGAGCAGTTCTTC
NA | NA | TRBJ1-1 | TRBV20-1 | CSARAGPSNTEAFF | TGCAGTGCTAGAGCCGGACCCTCGAACACTGAAGCTTTCTTT
few | NA | TRBJ2-3 | TRBV3-1 | CASSQRKGGGLDTQYF | TGTGCCAGCAGCCAGAGGAAGGGGGGGGGCCTAGATACGCAGTATTTT
few | TRBD2 | TRBJ2-3 | TRBV20-1 | CSARESGSADTQYF | TGCAGTGCTAGAGAGAGCGGGAGTGCAGATACGCAGTATTTT
NA | NA | TRBJ2-5 | TRBV20-1 | CSAPGRETQYF | TGCAGTGCCCCGGGGCGAGAGACCCAGTACTTC
NA | TRBD1 | TRBJ2-1 | TRBV14 | CASSRDRRQFF | TGTGCCAGCAGCCGGGACAGGCGGCAGTTCTTC
once | TRBD2 | TRBJ2-1 | TRBV6-2/TRBV6-3 | CASSIASGGYNEQFF | TGTGCCAGCAGCATCGCTAGCGGGGGGTACAATGAGCAGTTCTTC
NA | NA | TRBJ1-5 | TRBV9 | CASSVTESNQPQHF | TGTGCCAGCAGCGTAACTGAGAGCAATCAGCCCCAGCATTTT
NA | TRBD1 | TRBJ2-6 | TRBV5-1 | CASSLAMTRDRAGANVLTF | TGCGCCAGCAGCTTGGCTATGACCCGGGACAGGGCTGGGGCCAACGTCCTGACTTTC
NA | NA | TRBJ2-7 | TRBV28 | CASRNGSQYF | TGTGCCAGCCGGAATGGGTCCCAGTACTTC
NA | NA | TRBJ2-2 | TRBV5-5 | CASSLTELGYTGELFF | TGTGCCAGCAGCTTGACTGAACTGGGGTATACCGGGGAGCTGTTTTTT
medium-sized | NA | TRBJ2-3 | TRBV20-1 | CSAANRRSADTQYF | TGCAGTGCTGCAAATAGGAGAAGCGCAGATACGCAGTATTTT
NA | NA | TRBJ2-1 | TRBV29-1 | CSVDRVRRGETQFF | TGCAGCGTTGATCGGGTCAGGAGAGGGGAGACCCAGTTCTTC
few | NA | TRBJ1-1 | TRBV7-9 | CASSGPRALNTEAFF | TGTGCCAGCAGCGGACCCCGCGCCCTGAACACTGAAGCTTTCTTT
few | TRBD2 | TRBJ2-5 | TRBV10-2 | CASRKTSRETQYF | TGCGCCAGCAGGAAGACTAGCCGGGAGACCCAGTACTTC
NA | NA | TRBJ1-5 | TRBV7-9 | CASSLVGGGRTDQPQHF | TGTGCCAGCAGCTTAGTCGGCGGAGGCAGGACAGATCAGCCCCAGCATTTT
NA | NA | TRBJ2-7 | TRBV2 | CASSWAYEQYF | TGTGCCAGCAGTTGGGCCTACGAGCAGTACTTC
NA | NA | TRBJ2-1 | TRBV6-1 | CASSESPAEYNEQFF | TGTGCCAGCAGTGAGAGTCCGGCGGAGTACAATGAGCAGTTCTTC
NA | TRBD1 | TRBJ2-6 | TRBV7-9 | CASSLAAGTASGANVLTF | TGTGCCAGCAGCTTAGCGGCAGGGACAGCCTCTGGGGCCAACGTCCTGACTTTC
few | NA | TRBJ1-5 | TRBV6-5 | CASSYSTAGDWPQHF | TGTGCCAGCAGTTACTCGACGGCAGGGGATTGGCCCCAGCATTTT
NA | NA | TRBJ2-3 | TRBV15 | CATSSHGPSTDTQYF | TGTGCCACCAGCAGCCACGGGCCCAGCACAGATACGCAGTATTTT
few | NA | TRBJ1-2 | TRBV9 | CASSARGGDGYTF | TGTGCCAGCAGCGCCAGGGGAGGGGATGGCTACACCTTC
NA | NA | TRBJ2-3 | TRBV12-3/TRBV12-4 | CASSLGRSGSRTDTQYF | TGTGCCAGCAGTTTAGGTAGAAGTGGGAGTAGGACAGATACGCAGTATTTT
few | NA | TRBJ2-7 | TRBV25-1 | CASSRMALSHEQYF | TGTGCCAGCAGTCGGATGGCGCTGTCTCACGAGCAGTACTTC
few | TRBD1 | TRBJ2-2 | TRBV7-3 | CASSLGGTGDTGELFF | TGTGCCAGCAGCTTAGGAGGGACAGGGGACACCGGGGAGCTGTTTTTT
NA | TRBD2 | TRBJ2-7 | TRBV29-1 | CSVSGLAGGSSYEQYF | TGCAGCGTCTCGGGACTAGCGGGAGGTAGCTCCTACGAGCAGTACTTC
few | NA | TRBJ2-3 | TRBV29-1 | CSVRVLTDTQYF | TGCAGCGTCAGGGTTTTAACAGATACGCAGTATTTT
few | NA | TRBJ1-2 | TRBV14 | CASSQQRVLSKFNYGYTF | TGTGCCAGCAGCCAACAACGGGTCCTATCAAAATTTAACTATGGCTACACCTTC
few | NA | TRBJ2-5 | TRBV20-1 | CSAIQETQYF | TGCAGTGCAATCCAAGAGACCCAGTACTTC
NA | NA | TRBJ2-7 | TRBV7-2 | CASSSATGSYEQYF | TGTGCCAGCAGCTCTGCAACAGGGAGCTACGAGCAGTACTTC
NA | TRBD1 | TRBJ2-1 | TRBV7-3 | CASSSTGFSEQFF | TGTGCCAGCAGCTCGACAGGGTTCAGTGAGCAGTTCTTC
NA | TRBD1 | TRBJ1-5 | TRBV7-6 | CASSLGTGGRYSNQPQHF | TGTGCCAGCAGCTTGGGGACAGGAGGGAGATATAGCAATCAGCCCCAGCATTTT
NA | NA | TRBJ2-5 | TRBV14 | CASSQLSYQETQYF | TGTGCCAGCAGCCAATTAAGTTACCAAGAGACCCAGTACTTC
few | TRBD2 | TRBJ2-7 | TRBV28 | CASTTLGLASYEQYF | TGTGCCAGCACAACTTTGGGACTAGCGTCATACGAGCAGTACTTC
few | NA | TRBJ1-4 | TRBV4-1 | CASSQGERGGRSEKLFF | TGCGCCAGCAGCCAAGGGGAACGGGGGGGGCGATCGGAAAAACTGTTTTTT
few | TRBD1 | TRBJ1-4 | TRBV6-5 | CASSYSRQGRLFF | TGTGCCAGCAGTTACTCGCGACAGGGACGACTGTTTTTT
few | NA | TRBJ2-1 | TRBV7-9 | CASTIEGPSYNEQFF | TGTGCCAGCACAATAGAGGGCCCTTCCTACAATGAGCAGTTCTTC
few | NA | TRBJ2-1 | TRBV20-1 | CSARDPFSGLLEQFF | TGCAGTGCTAGAGATCCGTTTTCCGGGCTACTAGAGCAGTTCTTC
NA | NA | TRBJ2-7 | TRBV7-6 | CASSSRTGSYEQYF | TGTGCCAGCAGCAGTCGGACGGGCTCCTACGAGCAGTACTTC
NA | TRBD2 | TRBJ2-1 | TRBV12-3/TRBV12-4 | CASSLRGVSFYNEQFF | TGTGCCAGCAGTTTGCGGGGGGTCTCCTTCTACAATGAGCAGTTCTTC
NA | NA | TRBJ2-4 | TRBV11-1 | CASSLGVSKNIQYF | TGTGCCAGCAGCTTAGGGGTGTCCAAAAACATTCAGTACTTC